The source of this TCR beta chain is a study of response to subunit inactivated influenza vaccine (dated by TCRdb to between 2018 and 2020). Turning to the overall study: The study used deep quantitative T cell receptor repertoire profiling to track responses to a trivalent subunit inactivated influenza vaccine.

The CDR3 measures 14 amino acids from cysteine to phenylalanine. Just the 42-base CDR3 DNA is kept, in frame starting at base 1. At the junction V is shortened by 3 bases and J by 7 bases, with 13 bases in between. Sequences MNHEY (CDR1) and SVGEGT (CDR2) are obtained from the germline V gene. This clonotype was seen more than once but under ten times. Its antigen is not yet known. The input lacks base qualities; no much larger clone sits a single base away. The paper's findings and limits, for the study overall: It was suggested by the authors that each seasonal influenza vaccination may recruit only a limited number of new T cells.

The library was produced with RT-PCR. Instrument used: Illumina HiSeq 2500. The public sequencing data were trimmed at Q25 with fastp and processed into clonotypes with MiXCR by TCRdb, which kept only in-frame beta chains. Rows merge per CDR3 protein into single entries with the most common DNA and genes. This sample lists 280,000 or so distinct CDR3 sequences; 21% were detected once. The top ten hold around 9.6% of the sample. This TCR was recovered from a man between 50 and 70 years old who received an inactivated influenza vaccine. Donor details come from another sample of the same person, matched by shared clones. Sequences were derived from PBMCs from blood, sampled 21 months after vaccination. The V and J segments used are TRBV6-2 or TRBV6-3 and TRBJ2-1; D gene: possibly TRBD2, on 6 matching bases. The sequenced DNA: TGTGCCAGCAGTTATCCCCTCGGGAGAAATGAGCAGTTCTTC. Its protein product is CASSYPLGRNEQFF.